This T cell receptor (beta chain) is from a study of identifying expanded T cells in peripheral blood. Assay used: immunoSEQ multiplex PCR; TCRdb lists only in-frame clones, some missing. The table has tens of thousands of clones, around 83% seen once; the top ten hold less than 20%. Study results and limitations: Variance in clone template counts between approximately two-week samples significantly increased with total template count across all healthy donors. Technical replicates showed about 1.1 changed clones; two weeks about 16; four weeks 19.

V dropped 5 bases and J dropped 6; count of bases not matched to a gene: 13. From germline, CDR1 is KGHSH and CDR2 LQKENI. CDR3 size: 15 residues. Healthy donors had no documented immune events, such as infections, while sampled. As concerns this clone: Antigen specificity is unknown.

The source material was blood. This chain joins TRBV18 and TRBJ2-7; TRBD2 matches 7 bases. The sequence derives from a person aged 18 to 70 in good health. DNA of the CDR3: TGTGCCAGCTCATCGACTAGGGGAGGGGATCGCGAGCAGTACTTC. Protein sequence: CASSSTRGGDREQYF.